A selection of T cell receptor beta chains follows, all from one sample in a study of shared clonotypes between healthy human individuals. Measured with immunoSEQ multiplex PCR; TCRdb has only the in-frame clones, and not every one. The table has 2 million or so clones, just under 95% seen once. The specimen was naive CD8+ T cells sorted from blood. The source of these receptors is a man younger than 35 in good health. CDR3s leave out the opening cysteine and the closing phenylalanine or tryptophan. D genes are given only for firm matches.

j_gene | d_gene | v_gene | CDR3aa
TRBJ2-2 | NA | TRBV7-9 | ASSSFMVGNTNWAGELF
TRBJ2-7 | NA | TRBV5-1 | ASSLGPDYEQY
TRBJ2-3 | NA | TRBV2 | ASSARPDFSDTQY
TRBJ2-7 | NA | TRBV7-6 | ASSLTEAYEQY
TRBJ2-3 | NA | TRBV4-1 | ASSQVLADTQY
TRBJ2-1 | TRBD2 | TRBV27 | ASSFGLAGGPDEQF
TRBJ2-7 | NA | TRBV27 | ASSLISSYEQY
TRBJ1-5 | NA | TRBV6-5 | ASSLAGPFTPQH
TRBJ1-1 | NA | TRBV29-1 | SVEGGLNTEAF
TRBJ1-5 | NA | TRBV7-8 | ASSFGDRGQPQH
TRBJ1-2 | TRBD1 | TRBV2 | ASSEGTGRNYGYT
TRBJ2-3 | NA | TRBV7-3 | ASSLQASTDTQY
TRBJ2-7 | TRBD1 | TRBV5-5 | ASSPGQGASYEQY
TRBJ1-1 | NA | TRBV2 | ASSATGLKTEAF
TRBJ2-7 | NA | TRBV28 | ASSPQGNSPMRSYEQY
TRBJ1-2 | NA | TRBV6-5 | ASSYLQPTGYYGYT
TRBJ2-7 | NA | TRBV6-6 | ATQHGGEGIYEQY
TRBJ2-3 | NA | TRBV7-9 | ASTYSGGMDTQY
TRBJ1-4 | NA | TRBV4-1 | ASNHRTVTNEKLF
TRBJ2-7 | NA | TRBV9 | ASSVAQGSYEQY
TRBJ1-6 | NA | TRBV30 | AWSTHGLLSPLH
TRBJ2-1 | NA | TRBV29-1 | SVGLDTSSDEQF
TRBJ2-7 | TRBD2 | TRBV6-5 | ASSFSGGTGEQY
TRBJ2-1 | NA | TRBV5-6 | ASSPDSHNEQF
TRBJ1-2 | NA | TRBV28 | ASSLPAAHYGYT
TRBJ2-7 | NA | TRBV2 | ASSEWYGTFEYEQY
TRBJ2-1 | TRBD1 | TRBV4-1 | ASSHGPGQGYNEQF
TRBJ2-5 | NA | TRBV9 | ASSGGETQY
TRBJ2-3 | TRBD2 | TRBV4-3 | ASSQETGLAGLDTQY
TRBJ1-5 | NA | TRBV15 | ATSISGPYSNQPQH
TRBJ1-2 | NA | TRBV5-1 | ASSFQVNYGYT
TRBJ2-1 | TRBD1 | TRBV5-6 | ASSLEGGNYNEQF
TRBJ2-3 | NA | TRBV10-3 | AISESDGYTDTQY
TRBJ2-7 | TRBD1 | TRBV9 | ASSQDRGASYEQY
TRBJ1-2 | NA | TRBV29-1 | SVVEHYGYT
TRBJ2-1 | NA | TRBV7-2 | ASSLVADPSYNEQF
NA | NA | TRBV5-6 | ASSLGKNEQY
TRBJ1-1 | NA | TRBV7-8 | ASSLSRGPTEAF
TRBJ1-1 | NA | TRBV19 | ASSIAPGATEAF
TRBJ1-3 | TRBD1 | TRBV28 | ASGDRGYGNTIY
TRBJ1-6 | NA | TRBV13 | ASSLGKWGVAINSPLH
TRBJ2-1 | NA | TRBV28 | ASSIFAGNEQF
TRBJ1-1 | TRBD1 | TRBV7-9 | ASSFFDRAQGDTEAF
TRBJ1-2 | NA | TRBV10-3 | AISESEGDGNYGYT
TRBJ1-1 | NA | TRBV5-4 | ASSLGEGTEAF
TRBJ2-7 | NA | TRBV7-3 | ASSLTNTRGAGSDEQY